This TCR beta chain was captured in a study of T-cell memory formation after mild COVID-19. Study findings and constraints: Contracting clones from day 15 to 85 had balanced CD4/CD8; later expanders favoured CD4+. Cross-reactive memory appears to have joined, as suggested by some responding clones showing up in pre-infection memory. Mainly in CM and EM were contracting CD4+ clones; CD8+ were in EMRA.

The V gene end was trimmed by 1 base and the J gene end by 2 bases; junction bases not matched to a gene: 4. This CDR3 has 18 amino acids. Germline-derived CDR1 and CDR2 are SGHTA and FQGTGA. It was 5'RACE with constant-segment primers that produced the TCR alpha and TCR beta cDNA libraries, which carried sample barcodes and UMIs. TCRdb processed the 5' RACE reads anew with MiXCR; each CDR3 protein has one entry. The sample contains 550,000 to 700,000 distinct CDR3 sequences, approximately 19% of which appear only once. The sample holds a few counts of this clonotype. Its antigen remains unidentified.

Sequenced input: PBMCs or a T cell subset sorted from them (not recorded which). This chain joins TRBV7-3 and TRBJ2-3; 15 positions agree with TRBD2. The sequence was collected from an adult woman who had mild COVID-19 (a few samples of this study predate the infection). Cell type and time point are not known. In nucleotides, the CDR3 is TGTGCCAGCAGCTTAAAAGGACTAGCGGGGGGGTTCACAGATACGCAGTATTTT. Its translation: CASSLKGLAGGFTDTQYF.